Here is one TCR beta chain with its context. The data belong to a study of OX40 agonist ivuxolimab in advanced cancers. At the level of the study: Each patient was given ivuxolimab into a vein every 2 weeks, at 0.01 to 10 mg/kg. Patients achieving partial responses numbered three: one hepatocellular carcinoma case and two cutaneous melanoma cases. At around 81% male, the cohort had a mean age of 60 years, ranging from 23 to 79. A diagnosis of hepatocellular carcinoma, melanoma, renal cell or head and neck cancer was present in dose-escalation patients.

The method was immunoSEQ multiplex PCR; TCRdb's version includes in-frame clones alone and lacks a portion of them. The sample holds 30,000 or so clones, around 76% seen once. CDR1 and CDR2 from the germline V gene are SQVTM and ANQGSEA. This CDR3 region has 14 residues. The V and J ends lost 6 bases and 4 bases, in that order; junction bases with no gene match: 9. This chain links TRBV29-1 with TRBJ2-1; TRBD2 matches 7 bases. This receptor was obtained from an adult with an advanced solid tumor such as melanoma, head and neck, liver or kidney cancer. This specimen consisted of CD4+ or CD8+ T cells sorted from blood, obtained in a trial of the OX40 agonist ivuxolimab. The CDR3 here is CSVQLGEGYNEQFF. In DNA form, the CDR3 reads TGCAGCGTCCAACTCGGGGAGGGGTACAATGAGCAGTTCTTC.